The present T cell receptor (beta chain) was sequenced within a study of OX40 agonist ivuxolimab in advanced cancers. As for the study in general: In this cohort, patients received ivuxolimab, an agonistic anti-OX40 (CD134) antibody. Of mixed ages from about 20 to 90 and averaging roughly 66 years, the group was 65% to 85% male. Regarding the study as a whole: CD4+ and CD8+ blood T cells expanded clonally by week 6 at 0.1 to 3.0 mg/kg.

Here immunoSEQ multiplex PCR was the method, and the copy in TCRdb shows in-frame clones only, minus some. The data contain about 46,000 clones, 75% to 80% of them singletons. As for this clone: Its specificity is unknown.

From germline, CDR1 is KGHSH and CDR2 LQKENI. With 4 bases removed from V and 5 bases from J, the gap between germline ends came to 12 bases. The CDR3 totals 14 residues. The material sequenced was CD4+ or CD8+ T cells sorted from blood, taken in a trial of the OX40 agonist ivuxolimab. The sequence was collected from an adult with an advanced solid tumor such as melanoma, head and neck, liver or kidney cancer. The genes are TRBV18 and TRBJ2-1; D gene unclear. The CDR3 DNA reads as TGTGCCAGCTCACGCTCCCGGGCCGACAATGAGCAGTTCTTC. The encoded protein is CASSRSRADNEQFF.